This T cell receptor beta chain was captured by sequencing in a study of cytomegalovirus exposure and HLA in healthy donors. This CDR3 has 16 amino acids. CDR1 is MGHRA, CDR2 YSYEKL, per germline. Trimming cost V 0 bases and J 7 bases; bases outside gene matches: 7. The PCR made use of 60 Vbeta and 13 Jbeta primers. Data came from immunoSEQ multiplex PCR; TCRdb stores just in-frame clones and leaves some out. The sample lists nearly 300,000 clones, roughly 89% occurring once. Source material: PBMCs. The chain recombines TRBV4-1 with TRBJ2-1, with 9 bases lining up with TRBD2. This sequence was found in a middle-aged man in good health and CMV-seropositive. In DNA form, the CDR3 reads TGCGCCAGCAGCCAAGAGCAGGCTAGCGGGACTAATGAGCAGTTCTTC. Amino acid sequence: CASSQEQASGTNEQFF.